These 13 T cell receptor beta chains were sequenced from one sample in a study of preoperative IRX-2 immunotherapy in early breast cancer. The treatment denotes: preoperative locoregional IRX-2 cytokine immunotherapy. Generated by immunoSEQ multiplex PCR, the TCRdb table keeps only in-frame clones and is missing some. In the table there are 30,000 to 35,000 clones, 90% to 95% of which are singletons. The sample was acquired from a patient treated with IRX-2 immunotherapy. Receptors were obtained from a human donor with breast cancer.

The chain recombines TRBV7-3 with TRBJ2-2; TRBD2 is a possible D gene (6 bases). The CDR3 loop spans 15 amino acids. Germline CDR1 reads SGHTA; CDR2 reads FQGTGA. V lost 2 bases to trimming and J lost 2 bases, with 9 bases between them. The CDR3: CASSLGDFNTGELFF. Written as DNA, the CDR3 is TGTGCCAGCAGCTTAGGGGACTTCAACACCGGGGAGCTGTTTTTT.

The chain uses TRBV4-2 and TRBJ2-7, with TRBD1 as a possible D gene (6 bases). This CDR3 contains 13 residues. Germline loops: CDR1 LGHNA, CDR2 YNFKEQ. V lost 6 bases, J lost 2 bases, and 11 bases lay in between. The CDR3 region has the DNA TGTGCCAGCAGGTCAGACAGGACCTACGAGCAGTACTTC. This gives the protein CASRSDRTYEQYF.

The chain joins TRBV7-6 to TRBJ1-3; D ambiguous. V dropped 5 bases and J dropped 0 bases, with 8 bases sitting between them. Germline V lookup: CDR1 SGHVS, CDR2 FNYEAQ. The CDR3 is 14 amino acids. The CDR3 nucleotides are TGTGCCAGCAGCCGGACTTACTCTGGAAACACCATATATTTT. Translating gives CASSRTYSGNTIYF.

The gene calls are TRBV5-1 and TRBJ2-1; D unclear. Per the germline V gene, CDR1 is SGHRS and CDR2 is YFSETQ. The CDR3 is 14 amino acids. The germline V and J ends were trimmed by 4 bases and 6 bases, with 14 bases remaining between them. CDR3 sequence (DNA): TGCGCCAGCAGCCCGGTCATGGTTCCCAATGAGCAGTTCTTC. This codes for CASSPVMVPNEQFF.

This chain uses TRBV7-8 with TRBJ1-4; 8 positions match TRBD1. The CDR3 loop spans 14 amino acids. The germline V gene has CDR1 SGHVS and CDR2 FQNEAQ. Trimming removed 7 bases from V and 8 bases from J; junction bases left unmatched: 9. The CDR3: CASTPDRVQEKLFF. In nucleotides, the CDR3 is TGTGCCAGCACCCCGGACAGGGTCCAAGAAAAACTGTTTTTT.

This chain links TRBV27 with TRBJ1-1; no clear D. The CDR3 totals 14 residues. With 0 bases removed from V and 5 bases from J, the gap between germline ends came to 10 bases. From germline, CDR1 is MNHEY and CDR2 SMNVEV (reference sequence). The CDR3 here is CASSLSPYPTEAFF. In nucleotides, the CDR3 is TGTGCCAGCAGTTTATCCCCTTACCCTACTGAAGCTTTCTTT.

V is TRBV7-3 and J is TRBJ1-2; 11 nucleotides agree with TRBD1. Trimming cost V 5 bases and J 5 bases; bases outside gene matches: 7. The CDR3 runs to 15 residues. CDR1 is SGHTA, CDR2 FQGTGA, per germline. The CDR3 DNA sequence: TGTGCCAGCAGCCCCGGGACAGGGGGGAGGTATGGCTACACCTTC. It specifies CASSPGTGGRYGYTF.

The rearrangement joins TRBV7-9 to TRBJ1-1; unclear D gene. Germline V gene lookup returns CDR1 SEHNR and CDR2 FQNEAQ (reference sequence). The germline V and J ends were trimmed by 6 bases and 4 bases, with 12 bases remaining between them. The CDR3 extends over 13 amino acids. The CDR3, as DNA: TGTGCCAGCAGTTTCGGCAGGCCCACTGAAGCTTTCTTT. It codes for CASSFGRPTEAFF.

The CDR3 DNA reads as TGTGCCAGCAGCCGGACTAGCGGAAACACCGGGGAGCTGTTTTTT. The encoded protein is CASSRTSGNTGELFF. The chain has TRBV4-2 and TRBJ2-2, with TRBD2 matching over 10 bases. CDR1 and CDR2 (germline): LGHNA, YNFKEQ. The length of the CDR3 is 15 residues. J was trimmed by 2 bases and V by 4 bases; bases with no gene match: 1.

In this sample, this clone turned up once. This chain uses TRBV6-7 with TRBJ1-2; tentative D call: TRBD1 (6 bases). TRBV6-7 is noted as an ORF with a role that remains uncertain. V lost 6 bases to trimming and J lost 0 bases, with 26 bases between them. The CDR3 has 19 residues. DNA for the CDR3: TGTGCCAGCAGCATCCACCTCACAGGGCCCACCTTAGCTAACTATGGCTACACCTTC. This encodes CASSIHLTGPTLANYGYTF.

V is TRBV10-3 and J is TRBJ2-1, with D perhaps TRBD1 (6 bases). This CDR3 is built from 16 residues. The germline V and J ends were trimmed by 4 bases and 4 bases, with 17 bases remaining between them. Germline values: CDR1 ENHRY, CDR2 SYGVKD. The CDR3 coding sequence is TGTGCCATCAGTGGTGATTACAGGGAACTTTACAATGAGCAGTTCTTC. It is translated as CAISGDYRELYNEQFF.

V usage is TRBV18 and J usage is TRBJ1-3; D is ambiguous. V lost 0 bases to trimming and J lost 0 bases, with 12 bases between them. Germline values: CDR1 KGHSH, CDR2 LQKENI. This CDR3 region has 17 residues. The CDR3 DNA follows: TGTGCCAGCTCACCACCTGGGCTCCAGAGCTCTGGAAACACCATATATTTT. It codes for CASSPPGLQSSGNTIYF.

This chain uses TRBV5-1 with TRBJ1-2; TRBD1 matches at 8 bases. The germline gives CDR1 SGHRS, CDR2 YFSETQ. There are 14 residues in the CDR3. V was clipped by 0 bases and J by 13 bases; unmatched bases: 11. In nucleotides, the CDR3 is TGCGCCAGCAGCTTGGGGGACAGGAAGCTTGTCTCCACCTTC. Encoded protein: CASSLGDRKLVSTF.